The T cell receptor beta chain described here comes from a study of regulatory T cells in long-lasting Graves disease. Study-level results: Lower TCR diversity characterized persistent Graves' patients relative to newly diagnosed patients.

Time point specified: persistent/refractory GD, antithyroid drugs over 5 years with positive TRAb. Extracted PBMC RNA gave rise to the TCR library. The guidelines of the American Thyroid Association were the basis for diagnosing Graves' disease. In regard to this clonotype: Its antigen is not identified.

TCR beta libraries were built with iRepertoire HTBI primers and Arm-PCR of CDR3 regions. In TCRdb, the multiplex PCR reads were re-called with MiXCR into one record per CDR3 protein. The sample holds 400,000 to 450,000 distinct CDR3 sequences, 20% to 25% seen once. With 2 bases removed from V and 0 bases from J, the gap between germline ends came to 15 bases. The germline gives CDR1 LGHDT, CDR2 YNNKEL (reference sequence). CDR3 length equals 17 residues. The chain couples TRBV3-1 to TRBJ2-3; perhaps TRBD2 as D (5 bases). This sample comprised peripheral blood mononuclear cells (PBMCs), obtained when the disease was refractory, from a patient treated with antithyroid drugs. The source is a female donor with Graves disease. CDR3 sequence reads: CASSQHPDFPSTDTQYF. The CDR3 nucleotides read TGTGCCAGCAGCCAACATCCGGACTTCCCTAGCACAGATACGCAGTATTTT.